This TCR beta chain was found in a study of T cells expressing NK-cell markers. Study information: Sorted CD3+CD56+NKG2C+, CD3+CD56+NKG2C- and CD3+CD56-NKG2C+ T cells supplied TCR beta repertoires.

Worth noting for this clonotype: Its antigen is unidentified.

Whole-study findings and limits: The CD3+CD56-NKG2C+ fraction was also led by these clonotypes in a few donors.

For each CDR3 protein, TCRdb gives one entry from its re-call of the 5' RACE reads, without DNA. The sample data list under 600,000 distinct CDR3 sequences. There are 16 residues in the CDR3. What was sequenced was blood T cells: a sorted CD56 or NKG2C T cell subset, CD4+ or CD8+ T cells, or bulk PBMC T cells (not recorded which). The origin of this receptor is a woman in her fifties or sixties in good health. The chain recombines TRBV12-3 or TRBV12-4 with TRBJ1-1; there is no DNA to check the TCRdb D call of TRBD1. The CDR3 region is CASSFFSGGTNTEAFF.